This T cell receptor (beta chain) emerged from a study of Graves' ophthalmopathy and Graves' hyperthyroidism. The authors amplified TCR beta CDR3 regions from RNA transcripts. An initial RT-PCR round employing HTBI primers preceded a second-round multiplex PCR. TCRdb analysed the multiplex PCR reads with MiXCR anew, one entry per CDR3 protein. The data show about 620,000 distinct CDR3 sequences, about 20% seen once. The length of the CDR3 is 15 residues. Trimming stripped 2 bases from V and 0 bases from J, with 10 bases between. Sequencing was performed on peripheral blood. The receptor comes from a young woman with stable Graves' hyperthyroidism. Some clones in this sample may be carry-over from other donors' samples. V gene TRBV12-3 or TRBV12-4 combines with J gene TRBJ1-1, with D hard to call. The CDR3 protein is CASSLIPRLNTEAFF. The CDR3 bases are TGTGCCAGCAGTTTAATACCCAGATTGAACACTGAAGCTTTCTTT.